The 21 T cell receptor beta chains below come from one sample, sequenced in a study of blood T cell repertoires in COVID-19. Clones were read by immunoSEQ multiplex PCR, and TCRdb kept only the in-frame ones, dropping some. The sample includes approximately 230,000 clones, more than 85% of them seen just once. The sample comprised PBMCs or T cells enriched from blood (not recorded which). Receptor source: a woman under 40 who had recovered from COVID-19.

The CDR3 sequence is CASSPGNQKEGTEAFF. The CDR3 DNA sequence: TGTGCCAGCAGTCCCGGGAATCAAAAGGAGGGTACTGAAGCTTTCTTT. The chain employs TRBV21-1 and TRBJ1-1. TRBV21-1 is labeled a pseudogene. The CDR3 has 16 amino acids.

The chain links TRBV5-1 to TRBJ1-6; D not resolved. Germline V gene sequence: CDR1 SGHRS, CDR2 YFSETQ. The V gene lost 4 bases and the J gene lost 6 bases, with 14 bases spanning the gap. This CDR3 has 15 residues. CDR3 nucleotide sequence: TGCGCCAGCAGCAAAGACCCTTCGGGTAATTCACCCCTCCACTTT. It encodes CASSKDPSGNSPLHF.

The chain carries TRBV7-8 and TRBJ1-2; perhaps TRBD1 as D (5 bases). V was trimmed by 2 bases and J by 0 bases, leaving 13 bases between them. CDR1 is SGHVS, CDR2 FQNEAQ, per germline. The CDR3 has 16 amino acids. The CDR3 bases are TGTGCCAGCAGCTTAAGGTCGCAGGGCGCTAACTATGGCTACACCTTC. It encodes CASSLRSQGANYGYTF. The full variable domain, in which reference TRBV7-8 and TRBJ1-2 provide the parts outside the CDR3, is GAGVSQSPRYKVAKRGQDVALRCDPISGHVSLFWYQQALGQGPEFLTYFQNEAQLDKSGLPSDRFFAERPEGSVSTLKIQRTQQEDSAVYLCASSLRSQGANYGYTFGSGTRLTVV.

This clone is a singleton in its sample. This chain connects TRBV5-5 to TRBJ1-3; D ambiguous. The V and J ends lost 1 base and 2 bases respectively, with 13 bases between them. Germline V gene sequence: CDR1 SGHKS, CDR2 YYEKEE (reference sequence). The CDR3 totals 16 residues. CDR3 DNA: TGTGCCAGCAGCTTGTCAGTAATCCTTGCTGGAAACACCATATATTTT. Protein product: CASSLSVILAGNTIYF. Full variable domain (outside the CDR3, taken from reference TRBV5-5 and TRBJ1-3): DAGVTQSPTHLIKTRGQQVTLRCSPISGHKSVSWYQQVLGQGPQFIFQYYEKEERGRGNFPDRFSARQFPNYSSELNVNALLLGDSALYLCASSLSVILAGNTIYFGEGSWLTVV.

The CDR3 DNA is TGTGCCAGCAGCCTGCGACCGGGACAACCTTACAATGAGCAGTTCTTC. Encoded protein: CASSLRPGQPYNEQFF. The rearrangement joins TRBV7-2 to TRBJ2-1, with TRBD1 as a possible D gene (6 bases). Trimming stripped 5 bases from V and 4 bases from J, with 18 bases between. The CDR3 length is 16 residues. Germline V CDR1 and CDR2: SGHTA, FQGNSA.

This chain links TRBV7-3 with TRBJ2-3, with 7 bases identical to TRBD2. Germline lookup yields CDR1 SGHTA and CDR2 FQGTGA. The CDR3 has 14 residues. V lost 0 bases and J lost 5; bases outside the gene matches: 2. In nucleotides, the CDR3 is TGTGCCAGCAGCTTAACTCCTAGCGGAGATACGCAGTATTTT. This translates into CASSLTPSGDTQYF.

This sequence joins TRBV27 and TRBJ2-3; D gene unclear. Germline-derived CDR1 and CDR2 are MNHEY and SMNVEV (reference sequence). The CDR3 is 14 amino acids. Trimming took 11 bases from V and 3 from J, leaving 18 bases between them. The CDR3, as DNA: TGTGCCTCTCAGGTTTCCCTCTCTACAGATACGCAGTATTTT. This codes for CASQVSLSTDTQYF.

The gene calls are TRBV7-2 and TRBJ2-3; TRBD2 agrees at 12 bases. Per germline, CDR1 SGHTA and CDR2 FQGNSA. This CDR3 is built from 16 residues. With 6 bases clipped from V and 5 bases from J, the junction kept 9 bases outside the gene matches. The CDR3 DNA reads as TGTGCCAGCAGTTACAAACTAGCGGGAGGCGGAGATACGCAGTATTTT. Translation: CASSYKLAGGGDTQYF.

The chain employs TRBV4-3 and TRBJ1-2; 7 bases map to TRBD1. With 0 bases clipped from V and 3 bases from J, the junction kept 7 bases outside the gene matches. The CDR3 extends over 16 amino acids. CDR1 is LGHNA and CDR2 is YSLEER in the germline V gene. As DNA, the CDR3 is TGCGCCAGCAGCCAAGATCGTGGGACAGCATACTATGGCTACACCTTC. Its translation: CASSQDRGTAYYGYTF.

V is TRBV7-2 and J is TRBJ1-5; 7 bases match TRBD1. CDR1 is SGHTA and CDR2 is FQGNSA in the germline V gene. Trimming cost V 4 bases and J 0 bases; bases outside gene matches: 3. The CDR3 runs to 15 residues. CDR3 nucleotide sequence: TGTGCCAGCAGCTCAAACAGGGGTAGCAATCAGCCCCAGCATTTT. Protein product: CASSSNRGSNQPQHF.

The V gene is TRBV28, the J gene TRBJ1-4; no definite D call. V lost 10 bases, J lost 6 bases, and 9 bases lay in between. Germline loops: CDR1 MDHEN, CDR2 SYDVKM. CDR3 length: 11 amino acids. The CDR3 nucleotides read TGTGCCATCACAGTAGATGAAAAACTGTTTTTT. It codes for CAITVDEKLFF.

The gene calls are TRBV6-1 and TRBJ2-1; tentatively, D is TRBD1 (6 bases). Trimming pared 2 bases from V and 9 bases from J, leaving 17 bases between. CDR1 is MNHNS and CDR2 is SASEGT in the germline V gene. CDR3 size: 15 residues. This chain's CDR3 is CASSEPGTRIGEQFF. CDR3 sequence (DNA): TGTGCCAGCAGTGAACCTGGGACAAGGATCGGTGAGCAGTTCTTC.

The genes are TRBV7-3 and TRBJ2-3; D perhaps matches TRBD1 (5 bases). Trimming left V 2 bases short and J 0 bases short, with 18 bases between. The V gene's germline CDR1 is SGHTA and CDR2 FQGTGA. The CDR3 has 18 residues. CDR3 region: CASSLPGTGHSSTDTQYF. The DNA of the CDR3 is TGTGCCAGCAGCTTACCGGGCACAGGACACTCTAGCACAGATACGCAGTATTTT.

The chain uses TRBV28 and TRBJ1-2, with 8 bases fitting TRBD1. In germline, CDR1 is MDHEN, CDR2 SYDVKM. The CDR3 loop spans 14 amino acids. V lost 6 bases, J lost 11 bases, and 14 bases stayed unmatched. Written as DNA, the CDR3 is TGTGCCAGCAGCTCCATGGACAGGGCGGGACCTTACACCTTC. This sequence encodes CASSSMDRAGPYTF.

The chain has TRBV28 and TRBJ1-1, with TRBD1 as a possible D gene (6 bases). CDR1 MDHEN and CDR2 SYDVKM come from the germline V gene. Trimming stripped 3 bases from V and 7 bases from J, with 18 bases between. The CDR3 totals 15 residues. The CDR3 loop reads CASSFSHGQLREAFF. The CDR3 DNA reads TGTGCCAGCAGTTTTTCCCACGGACAGTTACGTGAAGCTTTCTTT.

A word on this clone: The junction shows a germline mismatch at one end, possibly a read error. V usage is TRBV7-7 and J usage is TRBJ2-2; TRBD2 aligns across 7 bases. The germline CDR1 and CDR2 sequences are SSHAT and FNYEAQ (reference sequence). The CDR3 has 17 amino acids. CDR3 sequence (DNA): TGTGCTAGCAGCTTAGCCCCACTAGCGCAGAACACCGGGGAGCTGTTTTTT. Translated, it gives CASSLAPLAQNTGELFF.

As DNA, the CDR3 is TGTGCCAGCAGTGAATGGGGCGGTGCCTACGAGCAGTACTTC. Its protein is CASSEWGGAYEQYF. The rearrangement links TRBV25-1 to TRBJ2-7, with TRBD1 as a possible D gene (5 bases). CDR1 is MGHDK and CDR2 is SYGVNS in the germline V gene. The ends were cut back, 1 base at V and 2 bases at J, with 9 bases in the middle. This CDR3 is 14 amino acids long.

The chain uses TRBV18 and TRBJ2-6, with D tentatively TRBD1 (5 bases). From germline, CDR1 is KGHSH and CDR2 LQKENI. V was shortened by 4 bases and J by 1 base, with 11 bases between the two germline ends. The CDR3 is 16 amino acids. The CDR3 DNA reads TGTGCCAGCTCACGTACCCAGGGATCTGGGGCCAACGTCCTGACTTTC. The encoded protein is CASSRTQGSGANVLTF.

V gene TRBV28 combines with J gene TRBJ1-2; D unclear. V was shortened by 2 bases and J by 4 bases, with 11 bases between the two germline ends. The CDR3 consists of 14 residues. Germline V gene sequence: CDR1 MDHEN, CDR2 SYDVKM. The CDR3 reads CASSLLTRGYGYTF. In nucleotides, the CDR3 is TGTGCCAGCAGTTTACTCACCCGCGGCTATGGCTACACCTTC.

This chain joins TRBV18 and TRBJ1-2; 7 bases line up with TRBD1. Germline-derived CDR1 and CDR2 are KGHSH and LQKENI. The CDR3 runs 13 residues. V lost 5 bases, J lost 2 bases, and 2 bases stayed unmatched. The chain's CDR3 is CASSTGENYGYTF. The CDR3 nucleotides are TGTGCCAGCTCAACAGGGGAGAACTATGGCTACACCTTC.

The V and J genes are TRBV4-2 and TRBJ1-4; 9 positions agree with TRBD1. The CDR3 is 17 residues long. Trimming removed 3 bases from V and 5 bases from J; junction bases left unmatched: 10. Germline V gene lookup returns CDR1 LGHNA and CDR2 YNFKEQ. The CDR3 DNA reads TGTGCCAGCAGCCACTCCGGGACAGGGAGGCTGAATGAAAAACTGTTTTTT. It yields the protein CASSHSGTGRLNEKLFF.